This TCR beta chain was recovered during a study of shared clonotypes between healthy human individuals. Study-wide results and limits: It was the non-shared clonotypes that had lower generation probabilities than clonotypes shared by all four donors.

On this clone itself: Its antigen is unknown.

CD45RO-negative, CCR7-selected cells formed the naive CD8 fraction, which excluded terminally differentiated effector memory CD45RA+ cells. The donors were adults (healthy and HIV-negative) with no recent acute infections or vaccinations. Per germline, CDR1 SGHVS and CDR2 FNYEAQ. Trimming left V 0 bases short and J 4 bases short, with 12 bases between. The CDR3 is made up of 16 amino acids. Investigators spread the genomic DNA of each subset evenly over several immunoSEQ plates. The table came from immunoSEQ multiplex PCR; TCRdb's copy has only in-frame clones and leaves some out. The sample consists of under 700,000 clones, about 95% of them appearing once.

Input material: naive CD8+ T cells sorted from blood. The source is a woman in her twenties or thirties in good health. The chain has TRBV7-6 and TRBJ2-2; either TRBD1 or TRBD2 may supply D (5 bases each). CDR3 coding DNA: TGTGCCAGCAGCTTAGCAGAGGGGATCGGCACCGGGGAGCTGTTTTTT. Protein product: CASSLAEGIGTGELFF.